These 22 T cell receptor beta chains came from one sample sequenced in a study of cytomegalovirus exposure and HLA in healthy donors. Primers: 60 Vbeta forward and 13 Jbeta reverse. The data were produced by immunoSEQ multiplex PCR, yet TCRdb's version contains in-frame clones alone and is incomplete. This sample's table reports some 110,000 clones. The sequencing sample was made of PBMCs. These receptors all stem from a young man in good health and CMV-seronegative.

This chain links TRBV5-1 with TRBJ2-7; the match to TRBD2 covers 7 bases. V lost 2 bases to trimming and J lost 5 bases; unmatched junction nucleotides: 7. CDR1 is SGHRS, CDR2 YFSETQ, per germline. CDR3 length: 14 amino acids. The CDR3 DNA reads TGCGCCAGCAGCTTCGGGGGGAGTCTAAACGAGCAGTACTTC. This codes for CASSFGGSLNEQYF. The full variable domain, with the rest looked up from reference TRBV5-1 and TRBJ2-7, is KAGVTQTPRYLIKTRGQQVTLSCSPISGHRSVSWYQQTPGQGLQFLFEYFSETQRNKGNFPGRFSGRQFSNSRSEMNVSTLELGDSALYLCASSFGGSLNEQYFGPGTRLTVT.

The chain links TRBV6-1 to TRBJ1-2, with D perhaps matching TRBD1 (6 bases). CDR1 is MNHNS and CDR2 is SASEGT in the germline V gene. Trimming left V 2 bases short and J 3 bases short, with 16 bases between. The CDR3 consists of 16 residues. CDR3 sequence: CASSEIPSTGHYGYTF. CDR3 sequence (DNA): TGTGCCAGCAGTGAAATCCCATCGACAGGCCACTATGGCTACACCTTC.

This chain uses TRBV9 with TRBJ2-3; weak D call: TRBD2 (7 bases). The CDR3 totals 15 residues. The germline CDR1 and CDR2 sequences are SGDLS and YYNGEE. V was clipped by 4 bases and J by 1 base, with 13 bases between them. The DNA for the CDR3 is TGTGCCAGCAGCTTGGGAGGGGGTCGCACAGATACGCAGTATTTT. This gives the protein CASSLGGGRTDTQYF.

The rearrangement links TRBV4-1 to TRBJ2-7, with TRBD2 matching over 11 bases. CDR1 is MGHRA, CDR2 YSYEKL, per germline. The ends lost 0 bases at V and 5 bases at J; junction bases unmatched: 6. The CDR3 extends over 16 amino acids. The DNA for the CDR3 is TGCGCCAGCAGCCAAGATGAACTAGCGGGAGTTAACGAGCAGTACTTC. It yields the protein CASSQDELAGVNEQYF.

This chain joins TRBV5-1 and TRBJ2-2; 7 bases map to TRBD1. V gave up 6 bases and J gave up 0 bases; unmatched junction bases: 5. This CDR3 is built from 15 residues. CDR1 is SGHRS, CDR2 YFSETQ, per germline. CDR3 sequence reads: CASTETGTNTGELFF. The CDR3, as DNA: TGCGCCAGCACCGAGACAGGGACGAACACCGGGGAGCTGTTTTTT.

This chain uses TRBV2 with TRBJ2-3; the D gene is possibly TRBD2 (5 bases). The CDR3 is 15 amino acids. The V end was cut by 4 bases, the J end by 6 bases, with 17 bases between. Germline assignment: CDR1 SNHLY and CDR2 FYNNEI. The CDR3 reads CASSARSIEGDTQYF. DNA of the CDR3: TGTGCCAGCAGTGCGCGGTCCATTGAGGGCGATACGCAGTATTTT.

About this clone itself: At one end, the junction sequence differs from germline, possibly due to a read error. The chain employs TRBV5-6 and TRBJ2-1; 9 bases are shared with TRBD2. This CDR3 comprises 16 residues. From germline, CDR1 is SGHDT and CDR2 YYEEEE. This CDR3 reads CASSFKPRLADNVQFF. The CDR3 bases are TGTGCCAGCAGTTTCAAGCCGCGACTAGCGGACAATGTGCAGTTCTTC.

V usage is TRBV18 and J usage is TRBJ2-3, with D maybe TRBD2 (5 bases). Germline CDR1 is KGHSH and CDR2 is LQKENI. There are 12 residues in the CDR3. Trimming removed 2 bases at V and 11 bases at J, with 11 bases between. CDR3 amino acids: CASSPEGRRQYF. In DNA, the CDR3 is TGTGCCAGCTCACCAGAAGGGAGACGGCAGTATTTT.

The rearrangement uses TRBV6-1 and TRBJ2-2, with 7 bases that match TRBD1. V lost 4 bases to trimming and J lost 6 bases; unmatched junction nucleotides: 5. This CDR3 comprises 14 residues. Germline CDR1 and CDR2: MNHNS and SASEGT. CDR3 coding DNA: TGTGCCAGCAGTGGAACAGGGGTTGCCGGGGAGCTGTTTTTT. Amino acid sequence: CASSGTGVAGELFF.

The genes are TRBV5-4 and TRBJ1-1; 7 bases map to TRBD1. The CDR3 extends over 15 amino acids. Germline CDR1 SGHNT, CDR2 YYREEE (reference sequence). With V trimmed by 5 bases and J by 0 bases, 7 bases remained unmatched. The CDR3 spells CASRPQQGLNTEAFF. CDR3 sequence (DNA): TGTGCCAGCAGACCGCAACAGGGGCTGAACACTGAAGCTTTCTTT.

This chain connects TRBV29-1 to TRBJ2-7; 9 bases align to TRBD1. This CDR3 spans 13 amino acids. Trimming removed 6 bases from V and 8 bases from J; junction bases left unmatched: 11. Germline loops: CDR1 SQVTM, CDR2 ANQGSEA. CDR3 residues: CSVYSGTGWQQYF. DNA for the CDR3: TGCAGCGTCTACTCCGGGACAGGGTGGCAGCAGTACTTC.

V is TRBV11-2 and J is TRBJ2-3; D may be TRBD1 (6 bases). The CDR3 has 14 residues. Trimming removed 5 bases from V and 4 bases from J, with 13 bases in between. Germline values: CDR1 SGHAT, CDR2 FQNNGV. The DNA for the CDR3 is TGTGCCAGCAGCCCCAGAACAGGGTCAGATACGCAGTATTTT. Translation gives CASSPRTGSDTQYF.

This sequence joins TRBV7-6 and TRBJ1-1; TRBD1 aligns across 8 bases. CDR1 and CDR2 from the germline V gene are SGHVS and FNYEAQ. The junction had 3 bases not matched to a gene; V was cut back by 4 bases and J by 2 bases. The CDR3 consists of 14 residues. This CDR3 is CASSSGQGNTEAFF. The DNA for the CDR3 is TGTGCCAGCAGCTCCGGACAGGGAAACACTGAAGCTTTCTTT.

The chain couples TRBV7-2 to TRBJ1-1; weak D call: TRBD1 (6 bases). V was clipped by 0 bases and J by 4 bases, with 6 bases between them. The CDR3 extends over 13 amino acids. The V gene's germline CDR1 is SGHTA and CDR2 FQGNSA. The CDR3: CASSLARGTEAFF. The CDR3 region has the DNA TGTGCCAGCAGCTTAGCCAGGGGCACTGAAGCTTTCTTT.

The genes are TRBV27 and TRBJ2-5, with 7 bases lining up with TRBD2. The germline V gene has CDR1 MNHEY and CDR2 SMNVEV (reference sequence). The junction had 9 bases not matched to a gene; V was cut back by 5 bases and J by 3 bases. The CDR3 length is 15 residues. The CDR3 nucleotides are TGTGCCAGCAGTATCACACTAGCGCGGAAAGAGACCCAGTACTTC. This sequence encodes CASSITLARKETQYF.

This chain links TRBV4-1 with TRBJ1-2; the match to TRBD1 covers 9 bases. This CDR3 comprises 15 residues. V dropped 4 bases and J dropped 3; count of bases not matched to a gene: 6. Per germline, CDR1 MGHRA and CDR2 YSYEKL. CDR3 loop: CASSPRTGDDYGYTF. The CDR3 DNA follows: TGCGCCAGCAGCCCTAGGACAGGGGACGACTATGGCTACACCTTC.

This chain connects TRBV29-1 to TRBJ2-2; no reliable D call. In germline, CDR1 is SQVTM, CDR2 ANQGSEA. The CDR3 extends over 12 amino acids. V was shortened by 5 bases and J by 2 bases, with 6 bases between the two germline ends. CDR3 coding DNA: TGCAGCGTTCAAAATAACACCGGGGAGCTGTTTTTT. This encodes CSVQNNTGELFF.

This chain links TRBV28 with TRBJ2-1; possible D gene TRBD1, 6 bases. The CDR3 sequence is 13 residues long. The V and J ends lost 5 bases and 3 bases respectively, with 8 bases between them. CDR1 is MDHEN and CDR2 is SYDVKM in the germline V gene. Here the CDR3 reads CASSPDSYNEQFF. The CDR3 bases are TGTGCCAGCAGTCCGGACAGCTACAATGAGCAGTTCTTC.

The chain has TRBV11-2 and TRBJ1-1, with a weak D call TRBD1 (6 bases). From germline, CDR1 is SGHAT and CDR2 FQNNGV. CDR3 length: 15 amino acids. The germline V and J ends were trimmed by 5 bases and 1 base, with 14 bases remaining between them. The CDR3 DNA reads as TGTGCCAGCAGCCCCTGGACAGACCAGAACACTGAAGCTTTCTTT. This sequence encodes CASSPWTDQNTEAFF. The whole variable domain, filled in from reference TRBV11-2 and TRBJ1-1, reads EAGVAQSPRYKIIEKRQSVAFWCNPISGHATLYWYQQILGQGPKLLIQFQNNGVVDDSQLPKDRFSAERLKGVDSTLKIQPAKLEDSAVYLCASSPWTDQNTEAFFGQGTRLTVV.

CDR3 residues: CASSLRGLPYEQYF. CDR3 coding DNA: TGTGCCAGCAGTTTACGGGGTTTACCCTACGAGCAGTACTTC. The chain joins TRBV28 to TRBJ2-7; the D gene is possibly TRBD2 (5 bases). V gave up 2 bases and J gave up 2 bases, with 10 bases separating them. Per the germline V gene, CDR1 is MDHEN and CDR2 is SYDVKM. This CDR3 has 14 residues.

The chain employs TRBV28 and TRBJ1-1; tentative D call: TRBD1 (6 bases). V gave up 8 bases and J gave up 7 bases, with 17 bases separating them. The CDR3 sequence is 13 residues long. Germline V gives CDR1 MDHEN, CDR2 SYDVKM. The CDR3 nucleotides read TGTGCCAGCCAGAACAGGGATAAGGGTGAAGCTTTCTTT. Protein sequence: CASQNRDKGEAFF.

DNA of the CDR3: TGTGCCAGCAGCTCTAGCGGGAAGGGACGGAACACCGGGGAGCTGTTTTTT. Amino acids: CASSSSGKGRNTGELFF. The chain recombines TRBV7-9 with TRBJ2-2; TRBD2 matches 9 bases. Germline lookup yields CDR1 SEHNR and CDR2 FQNEAQ (reference sequence). The CDR3 contains 17 residues. The junction had 7 bases not matched to a gene; V was cut back by 4 bases and J by 1 base.